The rows below give T cell receptor beta chains drawn from one sample of a study of early T cells in non-severe SARS-CoV-2 infection. Using its own MiXCR run on the 5' RACE reads, TCRdb lists one record per CDR3 protein. The table has 85,000 to 100,000 distinct CDR3 sequences, approximately 11% seen once. Sequences were derived from whole blood, sampled at baseline. All receptors come from an adult who was a healthcare worker with PCR-confirmed SARS-CoV-2 infection or an uninfected control (not recorded which). Both conserved end residues are part of each CDR3. D genes are given only for firm matches. For some rows the clone size is stated as once, few or many, or as a class when expanded; others skip it.

DNA: TGTGCCAGCAGTTTGGCAGGGACATCCTACAATGAGCAGTTCTTC
CDR3: CASSLAGTSYNEQFF
size: .
D: .
J: TRBJ2-1
V: TRBV28

DNA: TGTGCCAGCAGCCAAGGGTTTATCTATCTCGACGATGAGCAGTTCTTC
CDR3: CASSQGFIYLDDEQFF
size: .
D: .
J: TRBJ2-1
V: TRBV14

DNA: TGTGCCTGCAGTTTAAACTATGGCTACACCTTC
CDR3: CACSLNYGYTF
size: .
D: .
J: TRBJ1-2
V: TRBV6-2/TRBV6-3

DNA: TGCGCCAGCACCCCTAAAAGGACAGGGCTCACCGGGGAGCTGTTTTTT
CDR3: CASTPKRTGLTGELFF
size: many
D: TRBD1
J: TRBJ2-2
V: TRBV23-1

DNA: TGCGCCAGCAGTACTGACAGGCCCTCCTACAATGAGCAGTTCTTC
CDR3: CASSTDRPSYNEQFF
size: .
D: .
J: TRBJ2-1
V: TRBV10-2

DNA: TGCAGTGCTAGAGTCCGGGACGATTGGTTCTTC
CDR3: CSARVRDDWFF
size: many
D: .
J: TRBJ2-1
V: TRBV20-1

DNA: TGTGCCAGCAGCTTAGCGAGTCGGGACACACGATTGCAAGAGACCCAGTACTTC
CDR3: CASSLASRDTRLQETQYF
size: .
D: .
J: TRBJ2-5
V: TRBV7-2

DNA: TGTGCCAGCTCAATAATGGAACCCCTCGAGAAGACCCCCCTCCACTTT
CDR3: CASSIMEPLEKTPLHF
size: few
D: .
J: TRBJ1-6
V: TRBV18

DNA: TGTGCCAGCAGTTCATTCGGCTACGAGCAGTACTTC
CDR3: CASSSFGYEQYF
size: many
D: .
J: TRBJ2-7
V: TRBV27

DNA: TGTGCCAGCAGTGAATCGGGGGCTTGGGATAATTCACCCCTCCATTTT
CDR3: CASSESGAWDNSPLHF
size: many
D: .
J: TRBJ1-6
V: TRBV6-1

DNA: TGTGCCAGCAGACCTCGGACTAGCGGGAGAATTCGCGATGAGCAGTTCTTC
CDR3: CASRPRTSGRIRDEQFF
size: few
D: TRBD2
J: TRBJ2-1
V: TRBV6-2/TRBV6-3

DNA: TGTGCCTGGAGCACAAAAAACATTCAGTACTTC
CDR3: CAWSTKNIQYF
size: many
D: .
J: TRBJ2-4
V: TRBV30

DNA: TGCGCCAGCAGTCTATGCGACAGGGGCGGCCAGCCCCAGCATTTT
CDR3: CASSLCDRGGQPQHF
size: few
D: TRBD1
J: TRBJ1-5
V: TRBV23-1

DNA: TGCGCCAGCAGTGAGTCAAATTCACCTAGAAGTGGCTACACCTTC
CDR3: CASSESNSPRSGYTF
size: many
D: .
J: TRBJ1-2
V: TRBV10-2

DNA: TGCGCCAGCAGATCTAGGACAGGCTACACAGATACGCAGTATTTT
CDR3: CASRSRTGYTDTQYF
size: .
D: TRBD1
J: TRBJ2-3
V: TRBV10-2

DNA: TGTGCCAGCAGCGCTGCCAGGGAAGGCTACAATGAGCAGTTCTTC
CDR3: CASSAAREGYNEQFF
size: many
D: .
J: TRBJ2-1
V: TRBV7-6

DNA: TGTGCCACCAGTGACTATAACAGGGGTAATGAGCAGTTCTTC
CDR3: CATSDYNRGNEQFF
size: few
D: TRBD1
J: TRBJ2-1
V: TRBV24-1

DNA: TGTGCCAGCAGTCGAAAACAGAAAAGGGATACGCAGTATTTT
CDR3: CASSRKQKRDTQYF
size: few
D: .
J: TRBJ2-3
V: TRBV28

DNA: TGTGCCAGCAGTTCCCAATGGTCGTCGGGGGTTTTGGGCTACACCTTC
CDR3: CASSSQWSSGVLGYTF
size: few
D: .
J: TRBJ1-2
V: TRBV6-5

DNA: TGTGCCAGCAGCTCACCCCCGACGGGAGGGCCTCACTATGGCTACACCTTC
CDR3: CASSSPPTGGPHYGYTF
size: .
D: .
J: TRBJ1-2
V: TRBV5-4

DNA: TGTGCCAGCAGTGAAGTCTGGGCAGGGTGGGAGACCCAGTACTTC
CDR3: CASSEVWAGWETQYF
size: many
D: .
J: TRBJ2-5
V: TRBV6-1

DNA: TGTGCCAGCAGAACAACTAATGAAAAACTGTTTTTT
CDR3: CASRTTNEKLFF
size: .
D: .
J: TRBJ1-4
V: TRBV6-2/TRBV6-3

DNA: TGTGCCAGCAGCCCCGGGACAGGAGGCGAGCAGTACTTC
CDR3: CASSPGTGGEQYF
size: .
D: TRBD1
J: TRBJ2-7
V: TRBV3-1

DNA: TGCAGTGCCCCCCGACTAGCGGGAGTTCCCGAGCAGTACTTC
CDR3: CSAPRLAGVPEQYF
size: .
D: TRBD2
J: TRBJ2-7
V: TRBV20-1